The clone carrying this T cell receptor beta chain was observed a handful of times. Trimming cost V 1 base and J 7 bases, with 8 bases left between them. Germline CDR1 LNHDA, CDR2 SQIVND (reference sequence). The CDR3 covers 13 residues. The sample originates from a study of blood T cell repertoires in COVID-19. Profiled with immunoSEQ multiplex PCR; TCRdb holds only in-frame clones, not every one. The sample lists 180,000 or so clones, about 85% occurring once. The receptor was derived from a woman in her 70s with COVID-19, enrolled during active disease. Sequenced input: peripheral blood. The genes are TRBV19 and TRBJ2-4; D not resolved. The chain's CDR3 is CASSIGNRNIQYF. In nucleotides, the CDR3 is TGTGCCAGTAGTATAGGAAATCGGAACATTCAGTACTTC.